The next 3 T cell receptor beta chains were all read from a single sample in a study of blood T cell repertoires in COVID-19. Using immunoSEQ multiplex PCR, the repertoire was profiled, and TCRdb retains in-frame clones only, with some absent. The sample consists of roughly 400,000 clones, approximately 90% of them appearing once. Sequenced material: PBMCs or T cells enriched from blood (not recorded which). These receptor sequences come from a woman between 45 and 60 years old who had recovered from COVID-19.

This chain links TRBV7-2 with TRBJ2-1; 9 bases agree with TRBD2. This CDR3 comprises 16 residues. Germline CDR1 SGHTA, CDR2 FQGNSA. Germline trimming cut 3 bases from V and 4 bases from J; bases unmatched to any gene: 7. The CDR3 sequence is CASSFSIAGVYNEQFF. The DNA for the CDR3 is TGTGCCAGCAGCTTTTCTATAGCGGGGGTATACAATGAGCAGTTCTTC.

The V call is TRBV27, the J call TRBJ1-2; 12 nucleotides agree with TRBD1. CDR3 size: 16 residues. Germline V CDR1 and CDR2: MNHEY, SMNVEV (reference sequence). After removal of 0 bases from V and 8 bases from J, the junction contained 7 bases not matched to a gene. The CDR3 sequence is CASSLSRGQGARGYTF. The CDR3 bases are TGTGCCAGCAGTTTATCTCGGGGACAGGGGGCGCGGGGCTACACCTTC.

This sequence joins TRBV29-1 and TRBJ1-4; 11 nucleotides align to TRBD1. CDR1 and CDR2 (germline): SQVTM, ANQGSEA. The CDR3 runs 14 residues. J lost 7 bases, V lost 7 bases, and 8 bases had no gene match. CDR3 coding DNA: TGCAGCGCCGGGGACAGGGGGTGGAGTGAAAAACTGTTTTTT. The encoded protein is CSAGDRGWSEKLFF.